The present TCR beta chain was sequenced within a study of cytomegalovirus exposure and HLA in healthy donors. Study observations and caveats: Many donors shared some public TCRs, even though most TCR sequences were rare.

In its sample, this clone was seen once. As yet, its antigen is unknown. Using immunoSEQ multiplex PCR, the repertoire was profiled, and TCRdb retains in-frame clones only, with some absent. In the table there are under 95,000 clones, approximately 95% of which are singletons. The CDR3 spans 14 residues. With V trimmed by 5 bases and J by 1 base, 2 bases remained unmatched. The germline V gene encodes CDR1 SGHTA and CDR2 FQGTGA. Source material: PBMCs. V usage is TRBV7-3 and J usage is TRBJ2-4; 7 bases line up with TRBD1. The source is a woman aged 18-30 years in good health and CMV-seropositive. As DNA, the CDR3 is TGTGCCAGCAGCCCGACAGGGGCCAAAAACATTCAGTACTTC. Translating it yields CASSPTGAKNIQYF.